The next 27 T cell receptor beta chains were all read from a single sample in a study of T cell responses to AZD1222 COVID-19 vaccine. Generated by immunoSEQ multiplex PCR, the TCRdb table keeps only in-frame clones and is missing some. The repertoire holds tens of thousands of clones, roughly nine tenths seen once, with approximately 7% in the top ten. The specimen was peripheral blood, collected on day 0 of AZD1222 vaccination. The receptors come from an adult in good health.

The chain carries TRBV28 and TRBJ2-7, with a weak D call TRBD1 (6 bases). The length of the CDR3 is 14 residues. Looked up from germline, CDR1 is MDHEN and CDR2 is SYDVKM. The germline V and J ends were trimmed by 3 bases and 8 bases, with 17 bases remaining between them. CDR3 region: CASSLYSGTPKQYF. The CDR3 nucleotides are TGTGCCAGCAGTTTGTATTCCGGGACACCGAAGCAGTACTTC.

J is TRBJ1-1 and V is TRBV14; D is unclear. This CDR3 has 13 residues. V shed 6 bases and J shed 3 bases, with 11 bases lying between them. CDR1 is SGHDN and CDR2 is FVKESK in the germline V gene. The CDR3 spells CASSRQEDTEAFF. CDR3 coding DNA: TGTGCCAGCAGTCGCCAGGAAGACACTGAAGCTTTCTTT.

The CDR3: CASSVAGGLNEQYF. Here the CDR3 DNA reads TGTGCCAGCAGCGTAGCGGGGGGGCTGAACGAGCAGTACTTC. The rearrangement joins TRBV9 to TRBJ2-7, with 8 bases lining up with TRBD2. The V and J ends lost 0 bases and 5 bases, in that order; junction bases with no gene match: 4. Germline V gene data show CDR1 as SGDLS and CDR2 as YYNGEE. This CDR3 contains 14 residues.

This clone was counted once. This rearrangement joins TRBV12-2 to TRBJ1-5; TRBD1 reflects the table's D call only, with no check against the DNA. TRBV12-2 is a documented pseudogene. The CDR3 runs 20 residues. The CDR3 sequence is CASRPDLVQGATYSNQPQHF. Here the CDR3 DNA reads TGTGCAAGTCGCCCCGATCTCGTTCAGGGGGCCACCTATAGCAATCAGCCCCAGCATTTT.

The rearrangement uses TRBV7-2 and TRBJ2-3, with a possible D match to TRBD1 (5 bases). Germline CDR1 SGHTA, CDR2 FQGNSA. The CDR3 is made up of 19 amino acids. The germline V and J ends were trimmed by 5 bases and 1 base, with 25 bases remaining between them. The CDR3 sequence is CASSLSNEQERRRTDTQYF. The DNA of the CDR3 is TGTGCCAGCAGCCTTTCCAATGAACAGGAGCGAAGACGCACAGATACGCAGTATTTT.

The chain has TRBV7-9 and TRBJ1-1; D remains ambiguous. Germline CDR1 reads SEHNR; CDR2 reads FQNEAQ (reference sequence). The germline V and J ends were trimmed by 1 base and 11 bases, with 17 bases remaining between them. The CDR3 sequence is 14 residues long. The CDR3 DNA reads TGTGCCAGCAGCTTAGTATATACTCCGAGTATCGCTTTCTTT. This gives the protein CASSLVYTPSIAFF.

The genes are TRBV4-2 and TRBJ2-3; D may be TRBD2 (6 bases). This CDR3 spans 16 amino acids. Trimming pared 1 base from V and 2 bases from J, leaving 13 bases between. From germline, CDR1 is LGHNA and CDR2 YNFKEQ. CDR3 in amino acids: CASSQGPLAITDTQYF. CDR3 DNA: TGTGCCAGCAGCCAAGGCCCCCTAGCGATCACAGATACGCAGTATTTT.

The chain has TRBV3-1 (or the pseudogene TRBV3-2) and TRBJ2-1, with 7 bases fitting TRBD2. The trim removed 6 bases at V and 12 bases at J, leaving 20 bases unmatched. The length of the CDR3 is 16 residues. The germline V gene has CDR1 LGHDT and CDR2 YNNKEL (reference sequence). CDR3 amino acids: CASSRGAREITIRQFF. CDR3 in DNA: TGTGCCAGCAGTCGCGGGGCGCGGGAGATAACTATCAGGCAGTTCTTC.

This clone was picked up a small number of times. The V gene is TRBV7-8, the J gene TRBJ2-7, with D perhaps matching TRBD2 (6 bases). CDR1 and CDR2 from the germline V gene are SGHVS and FQNEAQ. Trimming took 1 base from V and 4 from J, leaving 17 bases between them. The CDR3 has 16 amino acids. The CDR3 sequence is CASSLVGSGDKYEQYF. As DNA, the CDR3 is TGTGCCAGCAGCTTAGTGGGTAGCGGAGATAAATACGAGCAGTACTTC.

The V gene is TRBV11-2, the J gene TRBJ1-2; 9 positions agree with TRBD1. The germline gives CDR1 SGHAT, CDR2 FQNNGV. There are 15 residues in the CDR3. The V segment lost 5 bases and the J segment 3 bases; nucleotides outside the gene matches: 7. The CDR3 region is CASSPMTGGDYGYTF. CDR3 coding DNA: TGTGCCAGCAGCCCAATGACAGGGGGAGACTATGGCTACACCTTC.

The CDR3 is CASSPSGQVQNTIYF. DNA for the CDR3: TGTGCCAGCAGCCCCTCGGGACAGGTTCAAAACACCATATATTTT. V and J are TRBV7-9 and TRBJ1-3, with 8 bases that match TRBD1. CDR3 length equals 15 residues. Looked up from germline, CDR1 is SEHNR and CDR2 is FQNEAQ (reference sequence). V was pared by 5 bases and J by 6 bases, with 9 bases of the junction left unmatched.

The CDR3 DNA is TGTGCCAGCAGTCCGACGGGACAGTACAATGAGCAGTTCTTC. Its protein is CASSPTGQYNEQFF. This rearrangement joins TRBV6-5 to TRBJ2-1; 7 bases line up with TRBD1. The V segment lost 5 bases and the J segment 4 bases; nucleotides outside the gene matches: 5. Germline CDR1 reads MNHEY; CDR2 reads SVGAGI. The CDR3 length is 14 residues.

V and J are TRBV19 and TRBJ1-6; TRBD1 agrees at 8 bases. The CDR3 is made up of 13 amino acids. CDR1 LNHDA and CDR2 SQIVND come from the germline V gene (reference sequence). Trimming at V came to 6 bases and at J to 10 bases, leaving 5 bases not matched to a gene. The CDR3 DNA reads TGTGCCAGTAGGGACAGGGAGAACTCACCCCTCCACTTT. As protein: CASRDRENSPLHF.

CDR3 amino acids: CASSLANSEQFF. The CDR3 nucleotides read TGTGCCAGCAGCTTAGCTAACAGTGAGCAGTTCTTC. The chain employs TRBV7-9 and TRBJ2-1, with D unresolved. V was clipped by 0 bases and J by 9 bases, with 6 bases between them. In germline, CDR1 is SEHNR, CDR2 FQNEAQ (reference sequence). The CDR3 sequence is 12 residues long. The full variable domain, completed using reference TRBV7-9 and TRBJ2-1, is DTGVSQNPRHKITKRGQNVTFRCDPISEHNRLYWYRQTLGQGPEFLTYFQNEAQLEKSRLLSDRFSAERPKGSFSTLEIQRTEQGDSAMYLCASSLANSEQFFGPGTRLTVL.

The chain couples TRBV4-2 to TRBJ2-7; 8 bases agree with TRBD1. The CDR3 is 17 residues long. The V gene end was trimmed by 4 bases and the J gene end by 3 bases; junction bases not matched to a gene: 14. Germline V CDR1 and CDR2: LGHNA, YNFKEQ. CDR3 region: CASSPGRGQGKSYEQYF. In nucleotides, the CDR3 is TGTGCCAGCAGCCCGGGCCGTGGACAGGGCAAGAGCTACGAGCAGTACTTC.

The V and J genes are TRBV28 and TRBJ1-1; D is possibly TRBD1 (5 bases). The CDR3 is made up of 12 amino acids. The V gene's germline CDR1 is MDHEN and CDR2 SYDVKM. Trimming stripped 2 bases from V and 12 bases from J, with 13 bases between. Here the CDR3 DNA reads TGTGCCAGCAGTTTAGGTTTGACAGTACCTTTCTTT. It is translated as CASSLGLTVPFF.

The chain uses TRBV3-1 (or the pseudogene TRBV3-2) and TRBJ2-3; 7 nucleotides line up with TRBD2. This CDR3 has 16 residues. After removal of 4 bases from V and 3 bases from J, the junction contained 10 bases not matched to a gene. CDR1 and CDR2 (germline): LGHDT, YNNKEL (reference sequence). The CDR3: CASSPSPGLGTDTQYF. CDR3 coding DNA: TGTGCCAGCAGCCCCAGCCCCGGACTAGGGACAGATACGCAGTATTTT.

The rearrangement uses TRBV6-1 and TRBJ1-2, with D perhaps matching TRBD1 (6 bases). CDR3 length: 17 amino acids. V lost 2 bases to trimming and J lost 4 bases, with 20 bases between them. Germline V gives CDR1 MNHNS, CDR2 SASEGT. The CDR3 spells CASSETRLGGRGYGYTF. Written as DNA, the CDR3 is TGTGCCAGCAGTGAAACACGGCTTGGGGGCCGAGGCTATGGCTACACCTTC.

This clone has just one count. The chain combines TRBV7-9 with TRBJ2-5; D is perhaps TRBD2 (5 bases). Trimming removed 5 bases at V and 3 bases at J, with 10 bases between. The CDR3 runs 13 residues. Germline values: CDR1 SEHNR, CDR2 FQNEAQ (reference sequence). The CDR3: CASSPPGKETQYF. The CDR3 DNA reads as TGTGCCAGCAGCCCCCCCGGGAAAGAGACCCAGTACTTC. The entire variable domain, with the rest obtained from reference TRBV7-9 and TRBJ2-5, is as follows: DTGVSQNPRHKITKRGQNVTFRCDPISEHNRLYWYRQTLGQGPEFLTYFQNEAQLEKSRLLSDRFSAERPKGSFSTLEIQRTEQGDSAMYLCASSPPGKETQYFGPGTRLLVL.

The gene calls are TRBV28 and TRBJ1-1, with a possible D match to TRBD1 (5 bases). Germline lookup yields CDR1 MDHEN and CDR2 SYDVKM. The CDR3 has 14 amino acids. The germline V and J ends were trimmed by 6 bases and 4 bases, with 15 bases remaining between them. CDR3 sequence (DNA): TGTGCCAGCAGCCCCGGGGGTCTCGGCACTGAAGCTTTCTTT. Translated, it gives CASSPGGLGTEAFF. The full variable domain, rest sourced from reference TRBV28 and TRBJ1-1, is DVKVTQSSRYLVKRTGEKVFLECVQDMDHENMFWYRQDPGLGLRLIYFSYDVKMKEKGDIPEGYSVSREKKERFSLILESASTNQTSMYLCASSPGGLGTEAFFGQGTRLTVV.

The chain uses TRBV6-5 and TRBJ2-7; D gene unclear. With 6 bases removed from V and 5 bases from J, the gap between germline ends came to 14 bases. In germline, CDR1 is MNHEY, CDR2 SVGAGI. This CDR3 comprises 13 residues. DNA for the CDR3: TGTGCCAGCAGCCTCGTAGGGCTCAACGAGCAGTACTTC. Translated: CASSLVGLNEQYF.

This chain links TRBV3-1 (or the pseudogene TRBV3-2) with TRBJ2-1, with D unclear. The V gene's germline CDR1 is LGHDT and CDR2 YNNKEL (reference sequence). The CDR3 is 13 residues long. V lost 2 bases and J lost 9, with 11 bases in between. CDR3 protein: CASSQLAGAEQFF. CDR3 nucleotides: TGTGCCAGCAGCCAACTGGCTGGAGCTGAGCAGTTCTTC.

The gene calls are TRBV6-1 and TRBJ2-7, with 11 nucleotides matching TRBD1. The CDR3 runs 15 residues. Per the germline V gene, CDR1 is MNHNS and CDR2 is SASEGT. Trimming at V came to 3 bases and at J to 0 bases, leaving 1 base not matched to a gene. CDR3 protein: CASSDGTGGSYEQYF. The CDR3 bases are TGTGCCAGCAGTGACGGGACAGGGGGCTCCTACGAGCAGTACTTC.

A few counts support this clone. The chain links TRBV18 to TRBJ2-1, with D perhaps matching TRBD2 (5 bases). The germline V gene has CDR1 KGHSH and CDR2 LQKENI. The CDR3 has 13 amino acids. V gave up 2 bases and J gave up 7 bases, with 9 bases separating them. CDR3 residues: CASSPGRGNEQFF. The CDR3 DNA sequence: TGTGCCAGCTCACCAGGACGAGGGAATGAGCAGTTCTTC.

The V gene is TRBV13, the J gene TRBJ2-7; 9 nucleotides agree with TRBD2. The CDR3 covers 17 residues. The germline V gene encodes CDR1 PRHDT and CDR2 FYEKMQ (reference sequence). V gave up 4 bases and J gave up 4 bases; unmatched junction bases: 14. The CDR3 region has the DNA TGTGCCAGCAGCTCGGGACTAGCCGTGGCCTCGGGATACGAGCAGTACTTC. It encodes CASSSGLAVASGYEQYF.

V and J are TRBV28 and TRBJ1-5; unclear D gene. CDR1 and CDR2 from the germline V gene are MDHEN and SYDVKM. CDR3 length equals 10 residues. V was pared by 7 bases and J by 7 bases, with 5 bases between. CDR3 coding DNA: TGTGCCAGCAATGACCAGCCCCAGCATTTT. Amino acid sequence: CASNDQPQHF.

This chain connects TRBV27 to TRBJ2-4; D perhaps matches TRBD2 (5 bases). The CDR3 has 14 amino acids. Trimming took off 6 bases at V and 8 bases at J, with 17 bases between the two ends. Germline CDR1 is MNHEY and CDR2 is SMNVEV (reference sequence). The CDR3 loop reads CASSLLGPGDIQYF. The CDR3 nucleotides read TGTGCCAGCAGCTTACTAGGGCCCGGGGACATTCAGTACTTC.